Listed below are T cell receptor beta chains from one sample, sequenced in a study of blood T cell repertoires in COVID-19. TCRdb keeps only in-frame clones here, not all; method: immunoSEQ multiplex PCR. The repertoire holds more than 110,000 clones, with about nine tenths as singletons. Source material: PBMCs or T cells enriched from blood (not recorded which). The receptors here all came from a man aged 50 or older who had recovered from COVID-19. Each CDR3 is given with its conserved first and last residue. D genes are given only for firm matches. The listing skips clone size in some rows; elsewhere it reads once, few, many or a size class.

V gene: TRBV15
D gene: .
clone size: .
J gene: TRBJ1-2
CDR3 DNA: TGTGCCACCAGCAGGGCAAACTATGGCTACACCTTC
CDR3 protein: CATSRANYGYTF

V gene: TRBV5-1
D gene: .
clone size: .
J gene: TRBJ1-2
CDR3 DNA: TGCGCCAGCAGCTTCAGGGTAGGCTATGGCTACACCTTC
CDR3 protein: CASSFRVGYGYTF

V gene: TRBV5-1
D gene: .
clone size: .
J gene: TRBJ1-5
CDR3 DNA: TGCGCCAGCAGCTATGGAGGGTGGGATCAGCCCCAGCATTTT
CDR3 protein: CASSYGGWDQPQHF

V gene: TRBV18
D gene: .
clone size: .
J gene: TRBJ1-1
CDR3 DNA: TGTGCCAGCTCACCATTGGGGGGGGGCGCGACTGAAGCTTTCTTT
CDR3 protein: CASSPLGGGATEAFF

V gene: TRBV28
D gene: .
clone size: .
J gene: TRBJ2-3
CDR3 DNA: TGTGCCAGCAGCCCGAGAGGGGGGGTAGATACGCAGTATTTT
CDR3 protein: CASSPRGGVDTQYF

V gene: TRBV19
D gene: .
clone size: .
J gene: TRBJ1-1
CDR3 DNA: TGTGCCAGTAGTATAGGTCGGGGGAACACTGAAGCTTTCTTT
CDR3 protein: CASSIGRGNTEAFF

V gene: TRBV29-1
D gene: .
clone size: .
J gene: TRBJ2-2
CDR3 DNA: TGCAGCGTTGCGGGGGGCTACCTTAACACCGGGGAGCTGTTTTTT
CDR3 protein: CSVAGGYLNTGELFF

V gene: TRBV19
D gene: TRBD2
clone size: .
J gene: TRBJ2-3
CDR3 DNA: TGTGCCAGTAGCAGGGGACTAGCGGGAGATACGCAGTATTTT
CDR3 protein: CASSRGLAGDTQYF

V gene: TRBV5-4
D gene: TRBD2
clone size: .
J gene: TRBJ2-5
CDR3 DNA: TGTGCCAGCAGTATGACTAGCGGACCAGAGACCCAGTACTTC
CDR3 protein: CASSMTSGPETQYF

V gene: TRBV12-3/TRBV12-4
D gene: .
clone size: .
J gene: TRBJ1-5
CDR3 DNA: TGTGCCAGCACCCTGGGGGGGGTTCAGCCCCAGCATTTT
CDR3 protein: CASTLGGVQPQHF

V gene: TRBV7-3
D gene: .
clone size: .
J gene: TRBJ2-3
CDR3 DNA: TGTGCCAGCAGCTTAGGCGGGGTGACAGATACGCAGTATTTT
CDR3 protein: CASSLGGVTDTQYF

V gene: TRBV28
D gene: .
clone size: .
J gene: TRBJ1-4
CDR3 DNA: TGTGCCAGCAGTTTCTACGGGGGGGGTGAAAAACTGTTTTTT
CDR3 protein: CASSFYGGGEKLFF

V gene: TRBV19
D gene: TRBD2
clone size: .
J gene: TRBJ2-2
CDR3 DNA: TGTGCCAGTAGTATCCTAGCGGGAAGAGCGAACACCGGGGAGCTGTTTTTT
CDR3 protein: CASSILAGRANTGELFF

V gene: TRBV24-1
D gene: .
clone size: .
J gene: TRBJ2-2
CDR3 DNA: TGTGCCACCAGTGAGCGACTAGGAAGATCACCCGGGGAGCTGTTTTTT
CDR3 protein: CATSERLGRSPGELFF

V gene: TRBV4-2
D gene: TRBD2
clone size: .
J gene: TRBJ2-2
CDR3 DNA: TGTGCCAGCAGCCAAGACCCCCCCAGCGGGGCCACCGGGGAGCTGTTTTTT
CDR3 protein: CASSQDPPSGATGELFF

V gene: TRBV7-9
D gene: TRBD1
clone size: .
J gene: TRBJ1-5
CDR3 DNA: TGTGCCAGCAGCCTCACAGGGGGCAATCAGCCCCAGCATTTT
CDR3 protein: CASSLTGGNQPQHF

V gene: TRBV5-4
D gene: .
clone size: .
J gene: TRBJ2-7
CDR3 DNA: TGTGCCAGCAGCGATCTAGCGTCATCCTACGAGCAGTACTTC
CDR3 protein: CASSDLASSYEQYF

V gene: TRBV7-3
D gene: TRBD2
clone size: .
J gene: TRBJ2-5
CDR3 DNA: TGTGCCAGCAGCTTAGCGGGGGAAAAAGAGACCCAGTACTTC
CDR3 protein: CASSLAGEKETQYF

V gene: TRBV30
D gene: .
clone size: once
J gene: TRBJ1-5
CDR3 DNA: TGTGCCTGGAGTGTACCGGGTTTTAGCAATCAGCCCCAGCATTTT
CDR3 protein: CAWSVPGFSNQPQHF

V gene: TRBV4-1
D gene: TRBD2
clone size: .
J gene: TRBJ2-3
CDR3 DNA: TGCGCCAGCAGCCAAGGCGGGACTAGCGGGGACAACACAGATACGCAGTATTTT
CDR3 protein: CASSQGGTSGDNTDTQYF

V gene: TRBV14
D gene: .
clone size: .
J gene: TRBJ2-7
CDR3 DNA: TGTGCCAGCAGCCATCGAGGACTTACCTACGAGCAGTACTTC
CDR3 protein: CASSHRGLTYEQYF

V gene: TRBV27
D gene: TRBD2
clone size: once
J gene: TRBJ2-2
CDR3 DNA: TGTGCCAGCAGACGGACTAGCGGAAACACCGGGGAGCTGTTTTTT
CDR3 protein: CASRRTSGNTGELFF